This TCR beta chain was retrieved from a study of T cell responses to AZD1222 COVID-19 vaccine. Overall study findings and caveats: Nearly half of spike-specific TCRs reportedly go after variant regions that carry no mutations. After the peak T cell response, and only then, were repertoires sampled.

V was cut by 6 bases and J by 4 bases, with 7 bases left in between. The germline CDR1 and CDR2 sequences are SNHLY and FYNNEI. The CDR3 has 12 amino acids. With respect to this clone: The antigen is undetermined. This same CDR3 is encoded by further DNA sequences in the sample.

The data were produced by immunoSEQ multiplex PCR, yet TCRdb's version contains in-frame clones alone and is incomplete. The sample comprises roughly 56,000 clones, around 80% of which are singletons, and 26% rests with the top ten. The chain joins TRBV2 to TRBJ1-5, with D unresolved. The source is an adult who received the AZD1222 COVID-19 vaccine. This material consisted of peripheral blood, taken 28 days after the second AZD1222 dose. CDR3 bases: TGTGCCAGCAGGCCCTTAAATCAGCCCCAGCATTTT. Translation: CASRPLNQPQHF.